Below are 27 T cell receptor beta chains sequenced from a single sample in a study of T cells in Graves' hyperthyroidism and ophthalmopathy. RNA transcripts yielded amplified TCR beta CDR3 regions. The study used the HTBI primer set for a first-round RT-PCR of the TCR CDR3. TCRdb processed the multiplex PCR reads anew with MiXCR; each CDR3 protein has one entry. The sample shows 250,000 to 300,000 distinct CDR3 sequences, about 13% of them seen only once. The sample comprised blood. These TCRs come from a woman between 40 and 50 years old with Graves' hyperthyroidism.

This clonotype has ten or more counts. The chain carries TRBV24-1 and TRBJ2-5, with TRBD1 identical over 9 bases. The CDR3 sequence is 13 residues long. Per germline, CDR1 KGHDR and CDR2 SFDVKD. V dropped 10 bases and J dropped 4; count of bases not matched to a gene: 6. CDR3 DNA: TGTGCCACGGGGACAGGGAGTGTAGAGACCCAGTACTTC. Residues: CATGTGSVETQYF.

This clonotype was seen ten or more times. The DNA of the CDR3 is TGTGCCAGCAGTTTGGATAGCGGGAGTTGGGATGAGCAGTTCTTC. It translates to CASSLDSGSWDEQFF. The rearrangement links TRBV12-3 or TRBV12-4 to TRBJ2-1, with 9 bases aligning to TRBD2. The CDR3 extends over 15 amino acids. Unmatched junction bases numbered 8, after V lost 3 bases and J lost 8 bases.

This clonotype was counted at least ten times. V is TRBV28 and J is TRBJ1-2; no firm D call. Trimming removed 5 bases from V and 6 bases from J, with 16 bases in between. Germline lookup yields CDR1 MDHEN and CDR2 SYDVKM. The CDR3 loop spans 14 amino acids. CDR3 in amino acids: CASSPTPLPDGYTF. CDR3 sequence (DNA): TGTGCCAGCAGTCCAACACCGCTGCCGGATGGCTACACCTTC.

The table lists this clonotype with many counts. The rearrangement uses TRBV20-1 and TRBJ2-1; D uncertain. Deletions cut 1 base from V and 5 bases from J, with 6 bases between. Germline-derived CDR1 and CDR2 are DFQATT and SNEGSKA (reference sequence). This CDR3 is built from 12 residues. The CDR3 bases are TGCAGTGCTAGAGGGCTCCACAATGAGCAGTTCTTC. This encodes CSARGLHNEQFF.

This clonotype was observed many times. The DNA for the CDR3 is TGCAGTGCTAGAGATGGGACAGGGAATCAGCCCCAGCATTTT. Translated, it gives CSARDGTGNQPQHF. V is TRBV20-1 and J is TRBJ1-5; 9 bases match TRBD1. The CDR3 extends over 14 amino acids. Germline CDR1 and CDR2: DFQATT and SNEGSKA (reference sequence). The trim removed 0 bases at V and 4 bases at J, leaving 1 base unmatched.

The chain combines TRBV7-3 with TRBJ2-2, with TRBD2 as a possible D gene (7 bases). CDR1 SGHTA and CDR2 FQGTGA come from the germline V gene. V lost 11 bases and J lost 5, with 12 bases in between. The CDR3 covers 12 residues. The DNA for the CDR3 is TGTGCCCCGGGGGGCCCAACCGGGGAGCTGTTTTTT. It yields the protein CAPGGPTGELFF. The variable domain in full, completed from reference TRBV7-3 and TRBJ2-2, reads GAGVSQTPSNKVTEKGKYVELRCDPISGHTALYWYRQSLGQGPEFLIYFQGTGAADDSGLPNDRFFAVRPEGSVSTLKIQRTERGDSAVYLCAPGGPTGELFFGEGSRLTVL.

This clonotype occurred many times. The chain employs TRBV11-3 and TRBJ2-5, with 7 bases matching TRBD1. The J segment lost 4 bases and the V segment lost 1 base, leaving 6 bases of the junction unmatched. The CDR3 consists of 15 residues. Per the germline V gene, CDR1 is SGHNT and CDR2 is YENEEA. Here the CDR3 reads CASSLGQGGLETQYF. In DNA, the CDR3 is TGTGCCAGCAGCTTAGGTCAAGGGGGCCTAGAGACCCAGTACTTC. The variable domain in full, completed from reference TRBV11-3 and TRBJ2-5, reads EAGVVQSPRYKIIEKKQPVAFWCNPISGHNTLYWYLQNLGQGPELLIRYENEEAVDDSQLPKDRFSAERLKGVDSTLKIQPAELGDSAVYLCASSLGQGGLETQYFGPGTRLLVL.

In its sample, this clonotype was seen a few times. The chain couples TRBV18 to TRBJ2-5; D is perhaps TRBD1 (8 bases). This CDR3 is built from 15 residues. Trimming cost V 6 bases and J 5 bases, with 19 bases left between them. CDR1 and CDR2 from the germline V gene are KGHSH and LQKENI. CDR3: CASSPRQGREETQYF. CDR3 nucleotides: TGTGCCAGCTCCCCTCGACAGGGGAGGGAGGAGACCCAGTACTTC.

In its sample, this clonotype was seen many times. This chain connects TRBV3-1 to TRBJ2-7; 7 nucleotides agree with TRBD1. Germline assignment: CDR1 LGHDT and CDR2 YNNKEL (reference sequence). Trimming at V came to 5 bases and at J to 9 bases, leaving 16 bases not matched to a gene. This CDR3 has 15 residues. CDR3 protein: CASSSRDRSLLGQYF. CDR3 bases: TGTGCCAGCAGCAGCCGGGACAGATCCCTCCTGGGGCAGTACTTC.

This clonotype appeared many times. J is TRBJ2-3 and V is TRBV2, with D unresolved. With 0 bases removed from V and 6 bases from J, the gap between germline ends came to 4 bases. Germline V gene sequence: CDR1 SNHLY, CDR2 FYNNEI. This CDR3 is built from 12 residues. This chain's CDR3 is CASSEASDTQYF. CDR3 in DNA: TGTGCCAGCAGTGAAGCGAGCGATACGCAGTATTTT.

This clonotype occurred many times. The chain couples TRBV12-3 or TRBV12-4 to TRBJ2-1; D remains ambiguous. The CDR3 totals 11 residues. The germline V and J ends were trimmed by 11 bases and 5 bases, with 10 bases remaining between them. The CDR3 sequence is CASRRDNEQFF. The DNA of the CDR3 is TGTGCCTCCCGACGGGACAATGAGCAGTTCTTC.

Here the CDR3 DNA reads TGTGCCAGCAGCCCCTATAGCGGGAGTCGGACAGATACGCAGTATTTT. Protein sequence: CASSPYSGSRTDTQYF. The chain carries TRBV7-6 and TRBJ2-3; 9 bases are shared with TRBD2. Germline trimming cut 5 bases from V and 3 bases from J; bases unmatched to any gene: 9. The CDR3 length is 16 residues. Germline CDR1 and CDR2: SGHVS and FNYEAQ.

This clonotype was seen a handful of times. The rearrangement joins TRBV20-1 to TRBJ2-7, with a weak D call TRBD1 (6 bases). Trimming took off 0 bases at V and 9 bases at J, with 12 bases between the two ends. CDR3 length: 12 amino acids. Germline assignment: CDR1 DFQATT and CDR2 SNEGSKA (reference sequence). The CDR3 reads CSAREGARPQYF. In nucleotides, the CDR3 is TGCAGTGCTAGAGAGGGGGCCCGTCCGCAGTACTTC.

In the case of this clonotype: Since a much larger clone is just one base distant, this may be a read error. The gene calls are TRBV29-1 and TRBJ1-1; D is unclear. The germline V gene has CDR1 SQVTM and CDR2 ANQGSEA. Between the trimmed V and J ends, which lost 4 bases and 0 bases, there was a span of 12 bases. This CDR3 has 14 amino acids. The DNA for the CDR3 is TGCAGCGTTGGAGGAAGCACCCTGAACACTGAAGCTTTCTTT. It codes for CSVGGSTLNTEAFF.

This clonotype was picked up a small number of times. The V gene is TRBV10-2, the J gene TRBJ2-7, with 8 bases aligning to TRBD2. This CDR3 comprises 14 residues. The V and J ends lost 6 bases and 4 bases, in that order; junction bases with no gene match: 8. Germline V lookup: CDR1 WSHSY, CDR2 SAAADI. The CDR3 spells CASRTSGGPYEQYF. CDR3 in DNA: TGCGCCAGCAGAACTAGCGGCGGGCCGTACGAGCAGTACTTC.

The chain has TRBV27 and TRBJ1-6; 7 nucleotides match TRBD1. Germline V gene lookup returns CDR1 MNHEY and CDR2 SMNVEV (reference sequence). Trimming at V came to 3 bases and at J to 0 bases, leaving 11 bases not matched to a gene. CDR3 length: 19 amino acids. The CDR3, as DNA: TGTGCCAGCAGTTTTACCTCAGGGGGGAAGAGCTCCTATAATTCACCCCTCCACTTT. Its translation: CASSFTSGGKSSYNSPLHF.

The rearrangement links TRBV7-3 to TRBJ2-7, with D perhaps TRBD1 or TRBD2 (6 bases each). The CDR3 is 13 residues long. Trimming stripped 2 bases from V and 5 bases from J, with 10 bases between. CDR1 and CDR2 from the germline V gene are SGHTA and FQGTGA. This chain's CDR3 is CASSLVGGHEQYF. CDR3 coding DNA: TGTGCCAGCAGCTTAGTGGGGGGCCACGAGCAGTACTTC. Filled out from reference TRBV7-3 and TRBJ2-7, the complete variable domain reads GAGVSQTPSNKVTEKGKYVELRCDPISGHTALYWYRQSLGQGPEFLIYFQGTGAADDSGLPNDRFFAVRPEGSVSTLKIQRTERGDSAVYLCASSLVGGHEQYFGPGTRLTVT.

V is TRBV7-9 and J is TRBJ1-2; 8 nucleotides match TRBD1. Germline CDR1 and CDR2: SEHNR and FQNEAQ (reference sequence). The CDR3 is made up of 18 amino acids. Losses at the gene ends were 3 bases for V and 0 bases for J; bases not matched to a gene: 12. The CDR3 sequence is CASSFTGTGEPANYGYTF. The CDR3, as DNA: TGTGCCAGCAGCTTTACCGGGACAGGTGAACCAGCTAACTATGGCTACACCTTC.

This clonotype was observed a few times. The chain carries TRBV29-1 and TRBJ2-1; tentative D call: TRBD2 (5 bases). V lost 7 bases to trimming and J lost 7 bases, with 14 bases between them. Germline CDR1 SQVTM, CDR2 ANQGSEA. CDR3 length: 12 residues. The DNA for the CDR3 is TGCAGCGCGATTCCTAGCAGTAATGAGCAGTTCTTC. Its translation: CSAIPSSNEQFF.

This clonotype was detected ten times or more. V usage is TRBV20-1 and J usage is TRBJ1-2, with a possible D match to TRBD1 (5 bases). CDR3 length: 10 amino acids. Germline V gives CDR1 DFQATT, CDR2 SNEGSKA (reference sequence). The CDR3 spells CRPDSYGYTF. The CDR3, as DNA: TGCAGACCAGACAGTTATGGCTACACCTTC.

This clonotype was counted a few times. The V gene is TRBV7-3, the J gene TRBJ1-1; maybe TRBD1 (5 bases). The CDR3 is 13 amino acids. V lost 0 bases and J lost 6, with 8 bases in between. From germline, CDR1 is SGHTA and CDR2 FQGTGA. The CDR3 DNA is TGTGCCAGCAGCTTAACGTTGGGGGCTGAAGCTTTCTTT. Translating gives CASSLTLGAEAFF.

The V call is TRBV3-1, the J call TRBJ2-3; 7 bases are a match to TRBD1. Germline-derived CDR1 and CDR2 are LGHDT and YNNKEL (reference sequence). The V segment lost 1 base and the J segment 3 bases; nucleotides outside the gene matches: 22. The CDR3 contains 21 residues. This CDR3 reads CASSQVRSSQQGKNFTDTQYF. The CDR3 nucleotides are TGTGCCAGCAGCCAAGTCAGGTCCTCCCAACAGGGGAAGAATTTTACAGATACGCAGTATTTT.

This clonotype was seen ten or more times. V usage is TRBV12-3 or TRBV12-4 and J usage is TRBJ2-2; a weak D match, TRBD2 (6 bases). Between the trimmed V and J ends, which lost 5 bases and 4 bases, there was a span of 14 bases. The CDR3 loop spans 15 amino acids. The CDR3 DNA sequence: TGTGCCAGCAGTATCTACGGGAGAGGCACCGGGGAGCTGTTTTTT. Amino acids: CASSIYGRGTGELFF.

This clonotype was observed many times. The chain is built from TRBV5-6 and TRBJ1-1; possible D gene TRBD1, 5 bases. Germline-derived CDR1 and CDR2 are SGHDT and YYEEEE. CDR3 length: 16 amino acids. V lost 4 bases, J lost 0 bases, and 16 bases lay in between. CDR3: CASSPGPQLMNTEAFF. CDR3 in DNA: TGTGCCAGCAGCCCGGGACCGCAATTAATGAACACTGAAGCTTTCTTT.

In its sample, this clonotype was seen a few times. The chain recombines TRBV25-1 with TRBJ1-2; 7 bases are a match to TRBD1. J lost 6 bases, V lost 8 bases, and 9 bases had no gene match. Germline V gene data show CDR1 as MGHDK and CDR2 as SYGVNS. The CDR3 loop spans 13 amino acids. The CDR3 nucleotides are TGTGCCAGCCACACCGACAGGGCGAATGGCTACACCTTC. It codes for CASHTDRANGYTF.

The sample holds many counts of this clonotype. The V and J genes are TRBV6-1 and TRBJ2-2; D call uncertain. Trimming pared 11 bases from V and 5 bases from J, leaving 9 bases between. The CDR3 has 11 amino acids. Germline CDR1 and CDR2: MNHNS and SASEGT. The CDR3 DNA reads TGTGCCGGCGTAGGGACCGGGGAGCTGTTTTTT. It yields the protein CAGVGTGELFF.

At least ten counts were recorded for this clonotype. The rearrangement uses TRBV2 and TRBJ1-5; weak D call: TRBD1 (6 bases). The CDR3 extends over 14 amino acids. Germline-derived CDR1 and CDR2 are SNHLY and FYNNEI. Trimming left V 1 base short and J 6 bases short, with 10 bases between. CDR3 bases: TGTGCCAGCAGTGAAGGGGGGGCCAGTCAGCCCCAGCATTTT. Translating gives CASSEGGASQPQHF.